The rows below give T cell receptor beta chains drawn from one sample of a study of read filtering for tumor transcriptome and immune sequencing. TCRdb recomputed calls from the reads with MiXCR, one row per CDR3 protein. The sample yields 75,000 to 95,000 distinct CDR3 sequences, around a fifth seen once. Sequenced: a population of CD138-negative cells sorted from bone marrow. These receptors came from a donor at least 40 years old with multiple myeloma. Both conserved end residues are part of each CDR3. D genes are given only for firm matches. Some rows have no size entry. The others give once, few or many, or a class for an expanded clone.

>TRBJ1-5|TRBV20-1|TRBD1|many
TGCAGTGCTAGGGACAGGGGAGGATTTCAGCCCCAGCATTTT
CSARDRGGFQPQHF
>TRBJ1-1|TRBV6-1|NA|few
TGTGCCAGCAGTTGGACGGTGAACACTGAAGCTTTCTTT
CASSWTVNTEAFF
>TRBJ2-2|TRBV12-3/TRBV12-4|NA|many
TGTGCCAGCAGTTATAGTCCCACCGGGGAGCTGTTTTTT
CASSYSPTGELFF
>TRBJ2-5|TRBV18|TRBD2|few
TGTGCCAGCTCACAGACTAGCGGGGGCGAGACCCAGTACTTC
CASSQTSGGETQYF
>TRBJ2-7|TRBV20-1|NA|NA
TGCAGTGCTCCCGGGACTCCCAGGTACGAGCAGTACTTC
CSAPGTPRYEQYF
>TRBJ2-1|TRBV5-1|TRBD1|many
TGCGCCAGCAGCCCGGACAGGGGATCTGAGCAGTTCTTC
CASSPDRGSEQFF
>TRBJ2-1|TRBV29-1|TRBD1|many
TGCAGCGTTGAAGACCCCGGGACAGCGTACAATGAGCAGTTCTTC
CSVEDPGTAYNEQFF
>TRBJ2-5|TRBV5-4|TRBD2|many
TGTGCCAGCAGCTCGACGGGGGGTTTACAAGAGACCCAGTACTTC
CASSSTGGLQETQYF
>TRBJ2-3|TRBV5-1|NA|few
TGCGCCAGCAGCTCAGTAGGAGCAAGGTCAGATACGCAGTATTTT
CASSSVGARSDTQYF
>TRBJ2-1|TRBV28|NA|many
TGTGCCACCGATACTATCCGGGGGAAGCTCAATGAGCAGTTCTTC
CATDTIRGKLNEQFF
>TRBJ2-4|TRBV4-1|NA|many
TGCGCCAGCAGCGCAGAACTCTCGGGGTCCAAAAACATTCAGTACTTC
CASSAELSGSKNIQYF
>TRBJ2-1|TRBV5-1|TRBD1|NA
TGCGCTAGCAGATTACAGGGGCCGAATGAGCAGTTCTTC
CASRLQGPNEQFF
>TRBJ2-1|TRBV14|TRBD2|few
TGTGCCAGCAGCCGCAGACTAGCGGGGGCCAATGAGCAGTTCTTC
CASSRRLAGANEQFF
>TRBJ2-2|TRBV28|NA|many
TGTGCCAGCAGTTCACTGAGAACCGGGGAGCTGTTTTTT
CASSSLRTGELFF
>TRBJ1-1|TRBV2|TRBD1|many
TGTGCCAGCCGAGGGACAGGGGAAGCTTTCTTT
CASRGTGEAFF
>TRBJ1-4|TRBV18|NA|NA
TGTGCCAGCTCACCGGCCAGAAGCCCAACTAATGAAGAACTGTTTTTT
CASSPARSPTNEELFF
>TRBJ2-1|TRBV9|NA|many
TGTGCCAGCAGCCCCGGGACCTTTTACAATGAGCAGTTCTTC
CASSPGTFYNEQFF
>TRBJ1-1|TRBV2|NA|many
TGTGCCAGCACGAGGGAAATGAAGGCTTTCTTT
CASTREMKAFF
>TRBJ1-1|TRBV5-1|NA|many
TGCGCCAGCAGCACAAAGACAGCGAACACTGAAGCTTTCTTT
CASSTKTANTEAFF
>TRBJ2-5|TRBV29-1|NA|many
TGCAGCGTCTACCGGGACGTCTTCCAAGAGACCCAGTACTTC
CSVYRDVFQETQYF
>TRBJ2-5|TRBV29-1|NA|NA
TGCTGCGTTGTATTTAAAGAAACACAAGAGACCCAGTACTTC
CCVVFKETQETQYF
>TRBJ1-2|TRBV28|TRBD1|many
TGTGCCAGCAGTTTGCGTGGGACAGGCCTTTACACCTTC
CASSLRGTGLYTF
>TRBJ2-7|TRBV5-1|TRBD1|many
TGCGCCAGCAGCCTAACCGGGACAGGCCCCTACGAGCAGTACTTC
CASSLTGTGPYEQYF
>TRBJ1-5|TRBV7-8|TRBD1|many
TGTGCCAGCAGCTCCGAGGCTAAGGGGGCCTATAGCAATCAGCCCCAGCATTTT
CASSSEAKGAYSNQPQHF
>TRBJ2-3|TRBV20-1|TRBD2|many
TGCAGTGCTGACGCCCGAGGGCTAGCGGGGGGAAAAGGGGGGGTAGATACGCAGTATTTT
CSADARGLAGGKGGVDTQYF
>TRBJ2-7|TRBV10-3|NA|many
TGTGCCATCAGTGAGTCGACGGGCCCTCGGTACTTC
CAISESTGPRYF
>TRBJ2-1|TRBV12-3/TRBV12-4|TRBD2|many
TGTGCCAGCAGTTTAGTTAGCGGGGGGGCCCATGAGCAGTTCTTC
CASSLVSGGAHEQFF
>TRBJ1-1|TRBV2|NA|few
TGTGCCAGCAGGTACAGGGCGAACACTGAAGCTTTCTTT
CASRYRANTEAFF
>TRBJ2-7|TRBV27|TRBD1|many
TGTGCCAGCAGTTTACCGGGACAGGGCCCTCACTGCTACGAGCAGTACTTC
CASSLPGQGPHCYEQYF
>TRBJ1-2|TRBV2|TRBD1|few
TGTGCCATACGGGACAGGGGAGGCGACTATGGCTACACCTTC
CAIRDRGGDYGYTF
>TRBJ1-2|TRBV28|TRBD1|many
TGTGCCAGCAGTTTGGGGGACAGGGGCGGGGGCTACACCTTC
CASSLGDRGGGYTF
>TRBJ2-7|TRBV27|TRBD1|many
TGTGCCAGCAGTTTATTGGGGACAGGATCCTACGAGCAGTACTTC
CASSLLGTGSYEQYF
>TRBJ1-1|TRBV7-9|TRBD1|NA
TGTGCCAGCAGCTTAACCGGAGACAGGGGCGACACTGAAGCTTTCTTT
CASSLTGDRGDTEAFF
>TRBJ2-1|TRBV28|NA|many
TGTGCCAGCAGCGGAGGGAACAAATACAATGAGCAGTTCTTC
CASSGGNKYNEQFF
>TRBJ1-1|TRBV28|NA|many
TGTGCCAGCAGTTTAAGGGGCAGGGTGGCTTTCTTT
CASSLRGRVAFF
>TRBJ2-3|TRBV9|TRBD2|many
TGTGCCTCTTCAGCGGGGCACGATACGCAGTATTTT
CASSAGHDTQYF
>TRBJ2-1|TRBV7-2|TRBD2|many
TGTGCCAGCAGACCCAGGGGTAGCGGGGGCTACAATGAGCAGTTCTTC
CASRPRGSGGYNEQFF
>TRBJ2-1|TRBV2|TRBD1|many
TGTGCCAGCAGTGAGCCCGGGACAGGGACTTCTAGCTCCTACAATGAGCAGTTCTTC
CASSEPGTGTSSSYNEQFF
>TRBJ2-1|TRBV4-1|TRBD1|many
TGCGCCAGCAGCCCGGAAGGACAGGCTGTTTCCTACAATGAGCAGTTCTTC
CASSPEGQAVSYNEQFF
>TRBJ1-4|TRBV5-1|NA|once
TGCGCCAGCAGCTTGGCTGGAGGGGCAACTAATGAAAGACTATTTTTT
CASSLAGGATNERLFF
>TRBJ2-6|TRBV5-1|TRBD1|many
TGCGCCAGCAGCGGGGGACAGGGGGCCGGGGCCAACGTCCTGACTTTC
CASSGGQGAGANVLTF
>TRBJ2-2|TRBV5-1|NA|few
TGCGCCAGCAGCCCGGGACAAGCCCACACCGGGGAGCTGTTTTTT
CASSPGQAHTGELFF
>TRBJ2-5|TRBV2|TRBD2|NA
TGTGCCAGCAGATTGACTAGCGGGGGGTCGGAGACCCAGTACTTC
CASRLTSGGSETQYF
>TRBJ1-1|TRBV2|NA|many
TGTGCCAGCAGACCCGGGACGGTGATTGAGGGTTTCTTT
CASRPGTVIEGFF
>TRBJ2-7|TRBV20-1|NA|NA
TGCAATGCTAGGAGGACTCACTCCTCCTACGAGCAGTACTTC
CNARRTHSSYEQYF
>TRBJ2-5|TRBV10-3|NA|few
TGTGCCATCAGCAACCCCCGGGACAGACCCAGCGGGGACCAGTACTTC
CAISNPRDRPSGDQYF
>TRBJ2-6|TRBV9|NA|NA
TGTGCCAGCAACGCGGACGGAAACTCTGGGGCCAACGTCCTGACTTTC
CASNADGNSGANVLTF
>TRBJ2-6|TRBV3-1|NA|many
TGTGCCAGCAGCCAAACGGGATCCGGGGCCAACGTCCTGACTTTC
CASSQTGSGANVLTF
>TRBJ2-4|TRBV12-3/TRBV12-4|TRBD2|NA
TGTGCCAGCAGTTTTGCTAGCGGGGGGGTATACATTCAGTACTTC
CASSFASGGVYIQYF
>TRBJ2-1|TRBV7-9|NA|medium-sized
TGTGCCAGCATCCCCCGGACCGCTACATACAATGAGCAGTTCTTC
CASIPRTATYNEQFF
>TRBJ2-1|TRBV29-1|NA|few
TGCAGCGTCGGGGGAATCGGCCTCCAAAATGAGCAGTTCTTC
CSVGGIGLQNEQFF